Each of the 8 T cell receptor beta chains below was sequenced from the same sample in a study of beta chain features in type 1 diabetes. cDNA synthesis used the whole RNA isolate, giving expressed TCRB sequences. The data were produced by immunoSEQ multiplex PCR, yet TCRdb's version contains in-frame clones alone and is incomplete. Counted here are about 150,000 clones, 11% occurring once; the ten biggest clones make up around 2%. The specimen was central memory CD4+ T cells from blood. These receptors were taken from a man younger than 35 in good health.

This clone showed up just a few times. The chain is built from TRBV14 and TRBJ2-7, with unresolved D. The CDR3 spans 11 residues. Germline CDR1 and CDR2: SGHDN and FVKESK. Deletions cut 5 bases from V and 6 bases from J, with 8 bases between. CDR3 region: CASSYTGEQYF. CDR3 in DNA: TGTGCCAGCAGCTACACGGGCGAGCAGTACTTC.

This clone was counted ten times or more. CDR3 amino acids: CSVARGPEQYF. CDR3 coding DNA: TGCAGCGTTGCTAGGGGGCCCGAGCAGTACTTC. V and J are TRBV29-1 and TRBJ2-7; 7 positions agree with TRBD1. Germline CDR1 SQVTM, CDR2 ANQGSEA. CDR3 size: 11 residues. V lost 4 bases and J lost 6; bases outside the gene matches: 3.

The J gene is TRBJ2-1, the V gene TRBV2; 10 nucleotides agree with TRBD2. J lost 11 bases, V lost 8 bases, and 12 bases had no gene match. CDR1 and CDR2 from the germline V gene are SNHLY and FYNNEI. The length of the CDR3 is 14 residues. The CDR3 spells CASSSSGRLEKQFF. In DNA form, the CDR3 reads TGTGCCAGCTCCTCTAGCGGGAGATTAGAAAAGCAGTTCTTC.

This clone was observed a handful of times. The chain couples TRBV18 to TRBJ1-6; D gene uncertain. V lost 2 bases and J lost 7, with 15 bases in between. Germline V gives CDR1 KGHSH, CDR2 LQKENI. The CDR3 length is 16 residues. CDR3 nucleotides: TGTGCCAGCTCACCAAGGTCAACAGTCAACAATTCACCCCTCCACTTT. It is translated as CASSPRSTVNNSPLHF.

The chain employs TRBV2 and TRBJ2-1; no firm D call. The CDR3 runs 12 residues. Trimming took off 6 bases at V and 6 bases at J, with 9 bases between the two ends. The germline gives CDR1 SNHLY, CDR2 FYNNEI. CDR3 sequence (DNA): TGTGCCAGCAGCCGCGAGCGCAATGAGCAGTTCTTC. Translated: CASSRERNEQFF.

This clone was seen a handful of times. The chain combines TRBV29-1 with TRBJ1-1; unclear D gene. The CDR3 covers 13 residues. Trimming cost V 6 bases and J 0 bases, with 11 bases left between them. In germline, CDR1 is SQVTM, CDR2 ANQGSEA. The CDR3 region has the DNA TGCAGCGTCGAACGGTCAGTGAACACTGAAGCTTTCTTT. Translating it yields CSVERSVNTEAFF.

The chain carries TRBV7-9 and TRBJ2-5; D remains unclear. CDR3 length equals 13 residues. Trimming stripped 3 bases from V and 4 bases from J, with 9 bases between. Looked up from germline, CDR1 is SEHNR and CDR2 is FQNEAQ (reference sequence). The CDR3 here is CASSLKATETQYF. The DNA of the CDR3 is TGTGCCAGCAGCTTGAAGGCAACAGAGACCCAGTACTTC. The full variable domain, completed using reference TRBV7-9 and TRBJ2-5, is DTGVSQNPRHKITKRGQNVTFRCDPISEHNRLYWYRQTLGQGPEFLTYFQNEAQLEKSRLLSDRFSAERPKGSFSTLEIQRTEQGDSAMYLCASSLKATETQYFGPGTRLLVL.

V is TRBV15 and J is TRBJ2-1; 8 bases map to TRBD2. The CDR3 totals 15 residues. Germline V gives CDR1 LNHNV, CDR2 YYDKDF (reference sequence). V gave up 1 base and J gave up 8 bases; unmatched junction bases: 7. The chain's CDR3 is CATSRAREGRDEQFF. In DNA form, the CDR3 reads TGTGCCACCAGCAGAGCCCGGGAGGGCCGTGATGAGCAGTTCTTC.